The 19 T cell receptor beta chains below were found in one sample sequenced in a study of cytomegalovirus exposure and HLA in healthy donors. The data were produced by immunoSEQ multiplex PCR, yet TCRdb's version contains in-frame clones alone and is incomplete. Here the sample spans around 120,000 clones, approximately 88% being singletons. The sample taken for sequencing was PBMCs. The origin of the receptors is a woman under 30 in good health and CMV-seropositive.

This CDR3 reads CASSMQGQKGDTQYF. The CDR3 DNA reads as TGTGCCAGTAGTATGCAGGGACAGAAGGGGGATACGCAGTATTTT. The chain combines TRBV19 with TRBJ2-3; 7 nucleotides align to TRBD1. Trimming removed 3 bases from V and 6 bases from J; junction bases left unmatched: 9. Germline-derived CDR1 and CDR2 are LNHDA and SQIVND (reference sequence). CDR3 length equals 15 residues.

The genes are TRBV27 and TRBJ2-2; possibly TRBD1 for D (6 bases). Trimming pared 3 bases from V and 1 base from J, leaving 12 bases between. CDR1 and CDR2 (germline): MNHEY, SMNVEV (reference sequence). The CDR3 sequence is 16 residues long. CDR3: CASSLAGRGNTGELFF. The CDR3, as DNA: TGTGCCAGCAGTTTGGCCGGCAGGGGGAACACCGGGGAGCTGTTTTTT.

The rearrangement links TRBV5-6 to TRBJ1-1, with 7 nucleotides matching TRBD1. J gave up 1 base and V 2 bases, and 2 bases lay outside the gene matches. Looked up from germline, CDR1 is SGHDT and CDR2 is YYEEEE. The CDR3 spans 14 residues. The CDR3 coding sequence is TGTGCCAGCAGCTTAGACAGGGAGAACACTGAAGCTTTCTTT. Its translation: CASSLDRENTEAFF.

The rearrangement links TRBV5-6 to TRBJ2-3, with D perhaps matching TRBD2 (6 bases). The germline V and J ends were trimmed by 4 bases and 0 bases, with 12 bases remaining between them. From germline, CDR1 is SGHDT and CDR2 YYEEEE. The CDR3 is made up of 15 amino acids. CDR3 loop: CASSPRRGSTDTQYF. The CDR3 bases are TGTGCCAGCAGCCCCCGTCGGGGGAGCACAGATACGCAGTATTTT.

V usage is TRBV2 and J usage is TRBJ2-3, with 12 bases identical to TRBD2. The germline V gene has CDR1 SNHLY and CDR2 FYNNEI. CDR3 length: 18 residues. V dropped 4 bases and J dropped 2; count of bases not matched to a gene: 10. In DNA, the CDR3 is TGTGCCAGCAGTGGCCCCGGGACTAGCGGGCGGATCACAGATACGCAGTATTTT. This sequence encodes CASSGPGTSGRITDTQYF.

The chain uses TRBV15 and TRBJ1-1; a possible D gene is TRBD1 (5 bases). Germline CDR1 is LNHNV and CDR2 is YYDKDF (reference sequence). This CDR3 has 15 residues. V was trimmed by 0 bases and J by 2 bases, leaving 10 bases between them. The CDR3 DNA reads TGTGCCACCAGCAGAGATTGGGGCCCCAACACTGAAGCTTTCTTT. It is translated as CATSRDWGPNTEAFF.

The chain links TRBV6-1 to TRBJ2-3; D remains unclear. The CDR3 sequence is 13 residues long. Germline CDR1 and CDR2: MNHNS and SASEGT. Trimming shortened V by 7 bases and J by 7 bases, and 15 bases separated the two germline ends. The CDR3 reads CASTPDLRNTQYF. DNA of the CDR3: TGTGCCAGCACCCCCGATCTCAGGAATACGCAGTATTTT.

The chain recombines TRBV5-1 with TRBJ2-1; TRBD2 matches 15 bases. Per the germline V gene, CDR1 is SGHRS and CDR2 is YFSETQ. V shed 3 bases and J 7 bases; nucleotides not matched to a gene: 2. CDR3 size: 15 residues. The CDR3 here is CASSSGTSGGNEQFF. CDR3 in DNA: TGCGCCAGCAGCTCCGGGACTAGCGGGGGGAATGAGCAGTTCTTC.

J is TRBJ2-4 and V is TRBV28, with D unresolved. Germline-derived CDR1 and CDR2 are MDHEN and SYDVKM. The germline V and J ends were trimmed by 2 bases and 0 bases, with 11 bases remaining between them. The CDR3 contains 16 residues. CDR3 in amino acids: CASSLTGPLAKNIQYF. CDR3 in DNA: TGTGCCAGCAGTTTAACCGGTCCTCTAGCCAAAAACATTCAGTACTTC.

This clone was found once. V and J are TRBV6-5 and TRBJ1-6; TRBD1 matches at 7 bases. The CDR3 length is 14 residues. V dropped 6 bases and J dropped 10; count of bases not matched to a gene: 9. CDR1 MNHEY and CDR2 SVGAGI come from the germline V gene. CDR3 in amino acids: CASSRLTGNSPLHF. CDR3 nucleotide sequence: TGTGCCAGCAGCCGCTTGACAGGGAACTCACCCCTCCACTTT.

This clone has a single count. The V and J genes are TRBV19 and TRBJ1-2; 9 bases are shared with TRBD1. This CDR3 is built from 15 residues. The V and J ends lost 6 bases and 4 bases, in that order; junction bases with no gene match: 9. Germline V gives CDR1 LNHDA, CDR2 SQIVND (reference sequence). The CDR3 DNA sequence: TGTGCCAGTAGCCCTGACAGGGGGAGGCCCTATGGCTACACCTTC. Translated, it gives CASSPDRGRPYGYTF.

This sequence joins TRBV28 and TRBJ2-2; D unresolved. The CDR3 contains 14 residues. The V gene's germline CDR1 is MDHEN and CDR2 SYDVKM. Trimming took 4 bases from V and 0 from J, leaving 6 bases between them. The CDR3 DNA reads TGTGCCAGCAGTTCCGCGACGAACACCGGGGAGCTGTTTTTT. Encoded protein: CASSSATNTGELFF.

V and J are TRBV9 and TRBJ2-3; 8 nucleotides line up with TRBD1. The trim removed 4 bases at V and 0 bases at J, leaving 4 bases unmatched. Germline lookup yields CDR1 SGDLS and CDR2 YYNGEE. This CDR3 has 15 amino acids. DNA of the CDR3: TGTGCCAGCAGCCCGACAGGGGTGAGCACAGATACGCAGTATTTT. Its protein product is CASSPTGVSTDTQYF.

CDR3 amino acids: CASSPGTGSMNTEAFF. The CDR3 coding sequence is TGTGCCAGCAGCCCCGGGACAGGGTCCATGAACACTGAAGCTTTCTTT. The J gene is TRBJ1-1, the V gene TRBV7-9, with 9 bases that match TRBD1. J was trimmed by 0 bases and V by 5 bases; bases with no gene match: 7. The length of the CDR3 is 16 residues. Per germline, CDR1 SEHNR and CDR2 FQNEAQ (reference sequence).

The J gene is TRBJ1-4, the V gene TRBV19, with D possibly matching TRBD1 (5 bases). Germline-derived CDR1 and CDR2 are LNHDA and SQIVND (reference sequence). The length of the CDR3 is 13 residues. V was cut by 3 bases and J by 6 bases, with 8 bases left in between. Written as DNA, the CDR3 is TGTGCCAGTAGTATTTTGACAGATGAAAAACTGTTTTTT. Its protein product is CASSILTDEKLFF.

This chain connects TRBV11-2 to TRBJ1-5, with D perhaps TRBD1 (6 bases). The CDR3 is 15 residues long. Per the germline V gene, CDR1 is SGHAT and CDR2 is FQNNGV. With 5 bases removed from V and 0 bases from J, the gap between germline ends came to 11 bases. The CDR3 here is CASSPGQYSNQPQHF. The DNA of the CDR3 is TGTGCCAGCAGCCCCGGACAGTATAGCAATCAGCCCCAGCATTTT.

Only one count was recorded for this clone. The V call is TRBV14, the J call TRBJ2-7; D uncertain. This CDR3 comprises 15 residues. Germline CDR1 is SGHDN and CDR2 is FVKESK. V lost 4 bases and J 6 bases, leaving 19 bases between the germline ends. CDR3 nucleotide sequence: TGTGCCAGCAGCCCGTGGGTGGTATCACGGAGCGAGCAGTACTTC. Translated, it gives CASSPWVVSRSEQYF.

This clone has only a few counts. CDR3 sequence: CASSLSGRIYEQYF. CDR3 sequence (DNA): TGTGCCAGCAGCCTTAGCGGGAGAATCTACGAGCAGTACTTC. The rearrangement joins TRBV7-8 to TRBJ2-7, with TRBD2 matching 9 bases. Germline CDR1 is SGHVS and CDR2 is FQNEAQ. The junction had 5 bases not matched to a gene; V was cut back by 5 bases and J by 3 bases. The CDR3 has 14 amino acids.

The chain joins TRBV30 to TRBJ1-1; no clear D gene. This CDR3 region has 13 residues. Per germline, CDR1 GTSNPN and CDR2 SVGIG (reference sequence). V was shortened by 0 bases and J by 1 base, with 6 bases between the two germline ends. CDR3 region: CAWSVLGNTEAFF. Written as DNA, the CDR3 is TGTGCCTGGAGTGTACTAGGGAACACTGAAGCTTTCTTT.